This is a list of T cell receptor beta chains from one sample in a study of T cell repertoires in cytomegalovirus infection. TCRdb reprocessed the reads via MiXCR and lists one record per CDR3 protein. In the table there are about 150,000 distinct CDR3 sequences, 23% of which are singletons. The sequenced material came from PBMCs. All receptors come from a human donor in good health (CMV status not recorded). Some clones in this sample may be carry-over from other donors' samples. CDR3s include the opening cysteine and the closing phenylalanine or tryptophan. A D gene is named only where the DNA matches it firmly. Expanded clones are given a class, and other clones once, few, many or no size at all.

j_call: TRBJ1-1
cdr3_length: 15
v_call: TRBV18
clone_size: NA
d_call: TRBD1
cdr3_nt: TGTGCCAGCTCACCGTTGGGACAGTTGAACACTGAAGCTTTCTTT
cdr3_aa: CASSPLGQLNTEAFF

j_call: TRBJ2-3
cdr3_length: 18
v_call: TRBV12-3/TRBV12-4
clone_size: NA
d_call: NA
cdr3_nt: TGTTCCAGCAGTTTAGTCCTTTTGAGGGGGGGCCGCACAGATACGCAGTATTTT
cdr3_aa: CSSSLVLLRGGRTDTQYF

j_call: TRBJ1-1
cdr3_length: 13
v_call: TRBV20-1
clone_size: few
d_call: NA
cdr3_nt: TGCAGTGGGGACGAAGGCGTCAACACTGAAGCTTTCTTT
cdr3_aa: CSGDEGVNTEAFF

j_call: TRBJ2-5
cdr3_length: 14
v_call: TRBV7-2
clone_size: few
d_call: NA
cdr3_nt: TGTGCCAGCAGCTTACCGGGGGCACAAGAGACCCAGTACTTC
cdr3_aa: CASSLPGAQETQYF

j_call: TRBJ1-1
cdr3_length: 12
v_call: TRBV2
clone_size: many
d_call: NA
cdr3_nt: TGTGCCAGCAGTATCCGGGACTCTGAAGCTTTCTTT
cdr3_aa: CASSIRDSEAFF

j_call: TRBJ1-2
cdr3_length: 14
v_call: TRBV7-9
clone_size: NA
d_call: NA
cdr3_nt: TGTGCCAGCAGCTTTGACAGAACCACCTATGGCTACACCTTC
cdr3_aa: CASSFDRTTYGYTF

j_call: TRBJ2-1
cdr3_length: 16
v_call: TRBV7-9
clone_size: NA
d_call: NA
cdr3_nt: TGTGCCAGCAGCTTAGCGTCCGGGGGCTCTAGTGATGAGCAGTTCTTC
cdr3_aa: CASSLASGGSSDEQFF

j_call: TRBJ1-2
cdr3_length: 15
v_call: TRBV7-9
clone_size: NA
d_call: NA
cdr3_nt: TGTGCCAGCAGCTTCTATTTGACGGTCAACTATGGCTACACCTTC
cdr3_aa: CASSFYLTVNYGYTF

j_call: TRBJ2-1
cdr3_length: 16
v_call: TRBV27
clone_size: few
d_call: TRBD2
cdr3_nt: TGTGCCAGCAGTTTACAGTGGACTAGCGGGAGAAATGAGCAGTTCTTC
cdr3_aa: CASSLQWTSGRNEQFF

j_call: TRBJ2-7
cdr3_length: 13
v_call: TRBV7-2
clone_size: many
d_call: NA
cdr3_nt: TGTGCCAGCAGCTTGAACAGGGTCCTGGAGCAGTACTTC
cdr3_aa: CASSLNRVLEQYF

j_call: TRBJ1-2
cdr3_length: 13
v_call: TRBV2
clone_size: few
d_call: NA
cdr3_nt: TGTGCCAGCAGTGAGTCCATTCCGTATGGCTACACCTTC
cdr3_aa: CASSESIPYGYTF

j_call: TRBJ2-1
cdr3_length: 12
v_call: TRBV12-3/TRBV12-4
clone_size: NA
d_call: TRBD1
cdr3_nt: TGTGCCAGCACAAGTCGTGGGACAGGCCAGTTCTTC
cdr3_aa: CASTSRGTGQFF

j_call: TRBJ2-2
cdr3_length: 13
v_call: TRBV7-2
clone_size: many
d_call: NA
cdr3_nt: TGTGCCAGCAGCGCATTAGGGCCCGGGGAGCTGTTTTTT
cdr3_aa: CASSALGPGELFF

j_call: TRBJ2-4
cdr3_length: 16
v_call: TRBV28
clone_size: NA
d_call: NA
cdr3_nt: TGTGCCAGCAGTTCAGAGACAGGATTTGCCAAAAACATTCAGTACTTC
cdr3_aa: CASSSETGFAKNIQYF

j_call: TRBJ2-1
cdr3_length: 16
v_call: TRBV28
clone_size: few
d_call: TRBD2
cdr3_nt: TGTGCCAGCAGTGAAACAACTAGCGGCTCCTACAATGAGCAGTTCTTC
cdr3_aa: CASSETTSGSYNEQFF

j_call: TRBJ2-1
cdr3_length: 15
v_call: TRBV2
clone_size: few
d_call: TRBD2
cdr3_nt: TGTGCCAGCAGGTTCCTAGCGGGAGGAAACAATGAGCAGTTCTTC
cdr3_aa: CASRFLAGGNNEQFF

j_call: TRBJ1-1
cdr3_length: 14
v_call: TRBV19
clone_size: NA
d_call: NA
cdr3_nt: TGTGCCAGTAGCTGGCTTTCGTCGGACACTGAAGCTTTCTTT
cdr3_aa: CASSWLSSDTEAFF

j_call: TRBJ2-4
cdr3_length: 15
v_call: TRBV5-1
clone_size: few
d_call: TRBD2
cdr3_nt: TGCGCCAGCAGCTTGGGCGGGAGTGACAAAAACATTCAGTACTTC
cdr3_aa: CASSLGGSDKNIQYF

j_call: TRBJ2-5
cdr3_length: 13
v_call: TRBV7-9
clone_size: few
d_call: NA
cdr3_nt: TGTGCCAGCAGCTGGGGGACGGGAGAGACCCAGTACTTC
cdr3_aa: CASSWGTGETQYF

j_call: TRBJ2-1
cdr3_length: 16
v_call: TRBV6-5
clone_size: few
d_call: NA
cdr3_nt: TGTGCCAGCAGTTGGAGCGCTTTGGGTGCATACAATGAGCAGTTCTTC
cdr3_aa: CASSWSALGAYNEQFF

j_call: TRBJ1-1
cdr3_length: 15
v_call: TRBV28
clone_size: few
d_call: TRBD1
cdr3_nt: TGTGCCAGCAGGAACAGGGGGCAGGCGAACACTGAAGCTTTCTTT
cdr3_aa: CASRNRGQANTEAFF

j_call: TRBJ1-5
cdr3_length: 14
v_call: TRBV7-8
clone_size: many
d_call: TRBD1
cdr3_nt: TGTGCCAGCAGCGGACCAGGGGGCAGACAGCCCCAGCATTTT
cdr3_aa: CASSGPGGRQPQHF

j_call: TRBJ1-1
cdr3_length: 15
v_call: TRBV7-9
clone_size: NA
d_call: NA
cdr3_nt: TGTGCCAGCAGTACCATACAGGGTTTGAACACTGAAGCTTTCTTT
cdr3_aa: CASSTIQGLNTEAFF

j_call: TRBJ1-5
cdr3_length: 15
v_call: TRBV28
clone_size: NA
d_call: NA
cdr3_nt: TGTGCCAGCAGTTGGACGGACTATAGCAATCAGCCCCAGCATTTT
cdr3_aa: CASSWTDYSNQPQHF

j_call: TRBJ2-3
cdr3_length: 14
v_call: TRBV3-1
clone_size: many
d_call: NA
cdr3_nt: TGTGCCAGCAGCTCTAGCCGGTTCACAGATACGCAGTATTTT
cdr3_aa: CASSSSRFTDTQYF

j_call: TRBJ1-2
cdr3_length: 15
v_call: TRBV7-2
clone_size: many
d_call: NA
cdr3_nt: TGTGCCAGCAGCTTAGTTCCGACAGAGGACTATGGCTACACCTTC
cdr3_aa: CASSLVPTEDYGYTF

j_call: TRBJ1-1
cdr3_length: 12
v_call: TRBV7-9
clone_size: NA
d_call: NA
cdr3_nt: TGTGCCAGCAGCTTAGAAGCCCGAGAAGCTTTCTTT
cdr3_aa: CASSLEAREAFF

j_call: TRBJ2-3
cdr3_length: 15
v_call: TRBV7-3
clone_size: few
d_call: TRBD2
cdr3_nt: TGTGCCAGCTCGGCGGGGGACTCCCGCACAGATACGCAGTATTTT
cdr3_aa: CASSAGDSRTDTQYF

j_call: TRBJ2-7
cdr3_length: 15
v_call: TRBV7-4
clone_size: few
d_call: NA
cdr3_nt: TGTGCCAGCAGCTTAGCTGAGGGCAGGGCGTACGAGCAGTACTTC
cdr3_aa: CASSLAEGRAYEQYF

j_call: TRBJ1-5
cdr3_length: 13
v_call: TRBV20-1
clone_size: NA
d_call: NA
cdr3_nt: TGCAGTGTCGCCCCAGGGGAGCCTAGGCCCCAGCATTTT
cdr3_aa: CSVAPGEPRPQHF

j_call: TRBJ1-1
cdr3_length: 13
v_call: TRBV7-9
clone_size: NA
d_call: NA
cdr3_nt: TGTGCCAGCAAGGGACAATTGAACACTGAAGCTTTCTTT
cdr3_aa: CASKGQLNTEAFF

j_call: TRBJ2-1
cdr3_length: 17
v_call: TRBV20-1
clone_size: few
d_call: NA
cdr3_nt: TGCAGTGCTAGAGATCGGGGGAGGATCCCCTCCTACAATGAGCAGTTCTTC
cdr3_aa: CSARDRGRIPSYNEQFF

j_call: TRBJ2-1
cdr3_length: 15
v_call: TRBV10-1
clone_size: NA
d_call: NA
cdr3_nt: TGCGCCAGCAGGCTGGGGGCGCCTACCTACAATGAGCAGTTCTTC
cdr3_aa: CASRLGAPTYNEQFF

j_call: TRBJ2-2
cdr3_length: 11
v_call: TRBV20-1
clone_size: NA
d_call: NA
cdr3_nt: TGCAGTGCTAGATGGGCCGCGGAGCTGTTTTTT
cdr3_aa: CSARWAAELFF

j_call: TRBJ1-2
cdr3_length: 12
v_call: TRBV29-1
clone_size: NA
d_call: NA
cdr3_nt: TGCAGCGTTGATCGGGACGGGTATGGCTACACCTTC
cdr3_aa: CSVDRDGYGYTF

j_call: TRBJ1-5
cdr3_length: 15
v_call: TRBV7-2
clone_size: NA
d_call: TRBD1
cdr3_nt: TGTGCCAGCAGCTTAGCAGGGGGCCAACATCAGCCCCAGCATTTT
cdr3_aa: CASSLAGGQHQPQHF

j_call: TRBJ1-2
cdr3_length: 13
v_call: TRBV5-5
clone_size: few
d_call: TRBD1
cdr3_nt: TGTGCCAGCAGCCTGACAGGGGGAGATGGCTACACCTTC
cdr3_aa: CASSLTGGDGYTF

j_call: TRBJ2-3
cdr3_length: 17
v_call: TRBV28
clone_size: NA
d_call: NA
cdr3_nt: TGTGCCACCGAAGGACGCGCAAGTCGGACTAGCACAGATACGCAGTATTTT
cdr3_aa: CATEGRASRTSTDTQYF

j_call: TRBJ1-1
cdr3_length: 17
v_call: TRBV28
clone_size: many
d_call: NA
cdr3_nt: TGTGCCAGCAGTTTCCTGGGAAGGGCGCTTATTTTGGCTGAAGCTTTCTTT
cdr3_aa: CASSFLGRALILAEAFF

j_call: TRBJ1-5
cdr3_length: 15
v_call: TRBV7-6
clone_size: many
d_call: NA
cdr3_nt: TGTGCCAGCAGCTTAAAGGAGCTCGGCAATCAGCCCCAGCATTTT
cdr3_aa: CASSLKELGNQPQHF

j_call: TRBJ1-5
cdr3_length: 14
v_call: TRBV27
clone_size: few
d_call: NA
cdr3_nt: TGTGCCAGCAGTTTATCTGGGGGGCTGACGCCCCAGCATTTT
cdr3_aa: CASSLSGGLTPQHF

j_call: TRBJ1-1
cdr3_length: 14
v_call: TRBV19
clone_size: NA
d_call: NA
cdr3_nt: TGTGCCAGTAGTAACGGGAACATGAACACTGAAGCTTTCTTT
cdr3_aa: CASSNGNMNTEAFF

j_call: TRBJ2-7
cdr3_length: 11
v_call: TRBV2
clone_size: NA
d_call: TRBD2
cdr3_nt: TGTGCCACCCGACTAGCGAACGAGCAGTACTTC
cdr3_aa: CATRLANEQYF

j_call: TRBJ2-3
cdr3_length: 17
v_call: TRBV7-9
clone_size: few
d_call: NA
cdr3_nt: TGTGCCAGCAGCTTAATCCTGGGACATCCTAGCACAGATACGCAGTATTTT
cdr3_aa: CASSLILGHPSTDTQYF

j_call: TRBJ1-1
cdr3_length: 13
v_call: TRBV6-6
clone_size: NA
d_call: NA
cdr3_nt: TGTGCCAGCAGTGCAGGGGATCACACTGAAGCTTTCTTT
cdr3_aa: CASSAGDHTEAFF

j_call: TRBJ2-7
cdr3_length: 13
v_call: TRBV3-1
clone_size: NA
d_call: NA
cdr3_nt: TGTGCCAGCAGCCAAGCAGGGGCCTACGAGCAGTACTTC
cdr3_aa: CASSQAGAYEQYF

j_call: TRBJ2-3
cdr3_length: 15
v_call: TRBV5-1
clone_size: few
d_call: NA
cdr3_nt: TGCGCCAGCCGCGGACAGCATCTTAAGGCAGATACGCAGTATTTT
cdr3_aa: CASRGQHLKADTQYF

j_call: TRBJ2-1
cdr3_length: 16
v_call: TRBV29-1
clone_size: few
d_call: TRBD2
cdr3_nt: TGCAGCGTTGGGTCCCCCCTCCTAGCGGGAGCAAATGAGCAGTTCTTC
cdr3_aa: CSVGSPLLAGANEQFF

j_call: TRBJ2-5
cdr3_length: 14
v_call: TRBV6-2/TRBV6-3
clone_size: NA
d_call: TRBD1
cdr3_nt: TGTGCCAGCAGCCCAGGGGGCGCATGGCAGACCCAGTACTTC
cdr3_aa: CASSPGGAWQTQYF

j_call: TRBJ2-3
cdr3_length: 11
v_call: TRBV29-1
clone_size: few
d_call: NA
cdr3_nt: TGCAGCGTTGGGGGTGGAGATACGCAGTATTTT
cdr3_aa: CSVGGGDTQYF

j_call: TRBJ2-7
cdr3_length: 14
v_call: TRBV2
clone_size: NA
d_call: NA
cdr3_nt: TGTGCCAGCAGTGAAGCCGGGACCCCCTACGAGCAGTACTTC
cdr3_aa: CASSEAGTPYEQYF

j_call: TRBJ1-5
cdr3_length: 15
v_call: TRBV12-3/TRBV12-4
clone_size: many
d_call: NA
cdr3_nt: TGTGCCAGCAGCGCGCAGGTGGGAGGCAATCAGCCCCAGCATTTT
cdr3_aa: CASSAQVGGNQPQHF

j_call: TRBJ2-2
cdr3_length: 17
v_call: TRBV7-2
clone_size: few
d_call: TRBD2
cdr3_nt: TGTGCCAGCAGGGGCTTCAAAGCGGGGGGTGCGGCCGGGGAGCTGTTTTTT
cdr3_aa: CASRGFKAGGAAGELFF

j_call: TRBJ2-2
cdr3_length: 12
v_call: TRBV30
clone_size: NA
d_call: NA
cdr3_nt: TGTGCCTGTAGGAGGAACACCGGGGAGCTGTTTTTT
cdr3_aa: CACRRNTGELFF

j_call: TRBJ2-5
cdr3_length: 15
v_call: TRBV7-3
clone_size: few
d_call: NA
cdr3_nt: TGTGCCAGCAGCGCCACAGGGTCCATGGTAGAGACCCAGTACTTC
cdr3_aa: CASSATGSMVETQYF

j_call: TRBJ1-2
cdr3_length: 16
v_call: TRBV4-1
clone_size: few
d_call: TRBD1
cdr3_nt: TGCGCCAGCAGCCAACGGACAGGGGGATCGAACTATGGCTACACCTTC
cdr3_aa: CASSQRTGGSNYGYTF

j_call: TRBJ1-6
cdr3_length: 17
v_call: TRBV6-5
clone_size: NA
d_call: TRBD1
cdr3_nt: TGTGCCAGCAGTCGACAGGGGCTAAGCTCCTATAATTCACCCCTCCACTTT
cdr3_aa: CASSRQGLSSYNSPLHF

j_call: TRBJ2-7
cdr3_length: 14
v_call: TRBV5-1
clone_size: NA
d_call: TRBD2
cdr3_nt: TGCGCCAGCAGCGCTAGCGGTCTGGATTACGAGCAGTACTTC
cdr3_aa: CASSASGLDYEQYF

j_call: TRBJ2-2
cdr3_length: 15
v_call: TRBV12-5
clone_size: few
d_call: NA
cdr3_nt: TGTGCTAGTGGTTTGACCAGCGGGTCCACCGGGGAGCTGTTTTTT
cdr3_aa: CASGLTSGSTGELFF

j_call: TRBJ1-5
cdr3_length: 14
v_call: TRBV6-1
clone_size: NA
d_call: NA
cdr3_nt: TGTGCCAGCCAGTACGAATATAGCAATCAGCCCCAGCATTTT
cdr3_aa: CASQYEYSNQPQHF